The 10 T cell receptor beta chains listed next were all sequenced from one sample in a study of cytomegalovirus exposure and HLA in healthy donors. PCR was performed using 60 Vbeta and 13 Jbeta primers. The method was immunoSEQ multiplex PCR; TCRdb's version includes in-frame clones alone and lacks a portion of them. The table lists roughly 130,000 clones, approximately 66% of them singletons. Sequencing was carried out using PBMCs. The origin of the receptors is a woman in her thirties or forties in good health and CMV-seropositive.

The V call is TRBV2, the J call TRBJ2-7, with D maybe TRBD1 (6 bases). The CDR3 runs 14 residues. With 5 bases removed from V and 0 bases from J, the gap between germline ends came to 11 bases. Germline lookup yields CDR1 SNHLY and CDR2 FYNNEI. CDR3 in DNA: TGTGCCAGCAGTCGACAGGAGGTCTCCTACGAGCAGTACTTC. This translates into CASSRQEVSYEQYF. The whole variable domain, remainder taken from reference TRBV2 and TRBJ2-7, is EPEVTQTPSHQVTQMGQEVILRCVPISNHLYFYWYRQILGQKVEFLVSFYNNEISEKSEIFDDQFSVERPDGSNFTLKIRSTKLEDSAMYFCASSRQEVSYEQYFGPGTRLTVT.

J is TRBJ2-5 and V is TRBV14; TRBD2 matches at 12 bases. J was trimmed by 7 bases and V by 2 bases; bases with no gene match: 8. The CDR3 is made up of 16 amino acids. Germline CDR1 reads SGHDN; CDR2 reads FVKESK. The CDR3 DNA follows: TGTGCCAGCAGCCAAATACTAGCGGGAGGTACGGGGACCCAGTACTTC. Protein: CASSQILAGGTGTQYF.

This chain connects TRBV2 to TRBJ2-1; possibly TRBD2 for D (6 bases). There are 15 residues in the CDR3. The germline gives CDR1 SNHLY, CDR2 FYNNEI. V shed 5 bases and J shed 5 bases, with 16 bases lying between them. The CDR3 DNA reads TGTGCCAGCAGTTTATCGGGACTCGGCGACAATGAGCAGTTCTTC. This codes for CASSLSGLGDNEQFF.

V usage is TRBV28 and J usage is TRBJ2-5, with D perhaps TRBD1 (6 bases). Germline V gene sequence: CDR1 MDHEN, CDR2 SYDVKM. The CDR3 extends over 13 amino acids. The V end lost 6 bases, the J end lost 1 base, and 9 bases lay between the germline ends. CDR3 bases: TGTGCCAGCAGAACAGGGACCCAAGAGACCCAGTACTTC. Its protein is CASRTGTQETQYF. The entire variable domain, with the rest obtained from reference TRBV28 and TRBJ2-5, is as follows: DVKVTQSSRYLVKRTGEKVFLECVQDMDHENMFWYRQDPGLGLRLIYFSYDVKMKEKGDIPEGYSVSREKKERFSLILESASTNQTSMYLCASRTGTQETQYFGPGTRLLVL.

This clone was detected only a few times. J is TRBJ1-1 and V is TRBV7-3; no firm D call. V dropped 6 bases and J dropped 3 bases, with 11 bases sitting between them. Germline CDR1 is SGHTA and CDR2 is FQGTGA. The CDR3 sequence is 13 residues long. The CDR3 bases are TGTGCCAGCAGTGTAGGTGAGGACACTGAAGCTTTCTTT. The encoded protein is CASSVGEDTEAFF.

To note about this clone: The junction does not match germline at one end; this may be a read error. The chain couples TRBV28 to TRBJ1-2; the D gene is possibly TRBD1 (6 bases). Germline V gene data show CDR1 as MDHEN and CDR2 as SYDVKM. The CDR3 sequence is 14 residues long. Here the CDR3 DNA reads TGTGCCAGCATCACAGGGAGGGGAGGCTATGGCTACCCCTTC. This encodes CASITGRGGYGYPF.

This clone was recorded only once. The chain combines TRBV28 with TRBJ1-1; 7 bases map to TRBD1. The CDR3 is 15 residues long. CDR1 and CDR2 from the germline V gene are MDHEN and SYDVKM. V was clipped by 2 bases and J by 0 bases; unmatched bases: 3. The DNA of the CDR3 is TGTGCCAGCAGTTTAGCCACAGGGGTGAACACTGAAGCTTTCTTT. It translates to CASSLATGVNTEAFF. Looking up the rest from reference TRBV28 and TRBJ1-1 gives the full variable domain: DVKVTQSSRYLVKRTGEKVFLECVQDMDHENMFWYRQDPGLGLRLIYFSYDVKMKEKGDIPEGYSVSREKKERFSLILESASTNQTSMYLCASSLATGVNTEAFFGQGTRLTVV.

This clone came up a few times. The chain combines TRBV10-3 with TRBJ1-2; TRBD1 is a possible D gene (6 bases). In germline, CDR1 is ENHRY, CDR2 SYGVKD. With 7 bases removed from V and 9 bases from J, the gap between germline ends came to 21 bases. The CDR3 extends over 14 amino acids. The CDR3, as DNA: TGTGCCATCACCAATGGTGGGCAGGGGATAAGCTACACCTTC. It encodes CAITNGGQGISYTF.

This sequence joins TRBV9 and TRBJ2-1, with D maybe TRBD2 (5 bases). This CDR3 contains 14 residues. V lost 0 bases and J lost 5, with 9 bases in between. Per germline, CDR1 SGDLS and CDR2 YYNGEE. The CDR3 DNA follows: TGTGCCAGCAGCGTAGTAGCGTCCCACAATGAGCAGTTCTTC. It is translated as CASSVVASHNEQFF.

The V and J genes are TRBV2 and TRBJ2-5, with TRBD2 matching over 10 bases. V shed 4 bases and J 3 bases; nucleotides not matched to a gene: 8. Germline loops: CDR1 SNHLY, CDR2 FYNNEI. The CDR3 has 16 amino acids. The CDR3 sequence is CASSGRLAGAKETQYF. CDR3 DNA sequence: TGTGCCAGCAGTGGCAGGCTAGCGGGGGCCAAAGAGACCCAGTACTTC.